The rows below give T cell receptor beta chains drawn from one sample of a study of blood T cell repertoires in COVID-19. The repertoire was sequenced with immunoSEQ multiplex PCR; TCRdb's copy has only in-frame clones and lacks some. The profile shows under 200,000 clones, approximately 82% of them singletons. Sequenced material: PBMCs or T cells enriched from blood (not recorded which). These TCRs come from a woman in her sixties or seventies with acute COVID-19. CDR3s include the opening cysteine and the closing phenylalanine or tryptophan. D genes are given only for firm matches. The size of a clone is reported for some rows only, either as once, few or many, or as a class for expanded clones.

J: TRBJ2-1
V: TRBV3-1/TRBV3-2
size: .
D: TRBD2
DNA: TGTGCCAGCAGCCAAGAGGAAGCGGGAGGGAATGAGCAGTTCTTC
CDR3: CASSQEEAGGNEQFF

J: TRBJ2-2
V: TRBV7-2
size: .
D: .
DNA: TGTGCCAGCAGCGCGTTACGAGTGACTAACACCGGGGAGCTGTTTTTT
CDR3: CASSALRVTNTGELFF

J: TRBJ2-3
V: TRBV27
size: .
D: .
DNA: TGTGCCAGTTCAAGACAGGTTGCAGATACGCAGTATTTT
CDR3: CASSRQVADTQYF

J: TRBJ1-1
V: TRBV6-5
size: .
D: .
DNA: TGTGCCAGCAGTAGAGCACAGGAGGGGACTGAAGCTTTCTTT
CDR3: CASSRAQEGTEAFF

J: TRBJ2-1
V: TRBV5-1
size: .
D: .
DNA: TGCGCCAGCAGCTTGACCACGTTGACACAGGCGAGCCCACAAAAGTTCTTC
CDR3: CASSLTTLTQASPQKFF

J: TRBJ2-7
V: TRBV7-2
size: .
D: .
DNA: TGTGCCAGCAGCTTAGGGTTTGGCCAGTTCTACGAGCAGTACTTC
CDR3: CASSLGFGQFYEQYF

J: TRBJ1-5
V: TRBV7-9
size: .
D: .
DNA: TGTGCCAGCAGCCGTGACAGTAGCAATCAGCCCCAGCATTTT
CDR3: CASSRDSSNQPQHF

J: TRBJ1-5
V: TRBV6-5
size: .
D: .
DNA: TGTGCCAGCAGTTACGTGGGGGCTAGCAATCAGCCCCAGCATTTT
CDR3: CASSYVGASNQPQHF

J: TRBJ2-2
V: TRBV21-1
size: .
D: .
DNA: TGTGCCAGCAGTAAAAGGGGGGGCACCGGGGAGCTGTTTTTT
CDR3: CASSKRGGTGELFF

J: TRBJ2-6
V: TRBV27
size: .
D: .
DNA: TGTGCCAGCAGGCCAACAGGCTCTGGGGCCAACGTCCTGACTTTC
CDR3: CASRPTGSGANVLTF

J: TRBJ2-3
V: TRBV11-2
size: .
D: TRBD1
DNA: TGTGCCAGCAGAGGGACAGGGACAGATACGCAGTATTTT
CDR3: CASRGTGTDTQYF

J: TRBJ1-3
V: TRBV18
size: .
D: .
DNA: TGTGCCAGCTCACCAAGGGGCAGCTCTGGAAACACCATATATTTT
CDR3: CASSPRGSSGNTIYF

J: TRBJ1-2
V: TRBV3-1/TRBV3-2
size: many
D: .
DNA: TGTGCCAGCAGCCATTTCCCTGCCGGGGGGCGGGATGGCTACACCTTC
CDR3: CASSHFPAGGRDGYTF

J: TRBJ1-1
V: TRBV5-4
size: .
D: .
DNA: TGTGCTGTAACCGGGCAGGCGGGGCACACTGAAGCTTTCTTT
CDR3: CAVTGQAGHTEAFF

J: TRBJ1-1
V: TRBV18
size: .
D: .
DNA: TGTGCCAGCTCAACAGCGACAGGATCCGAAGCTTTCTTT
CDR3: CASSTATGSEAFF

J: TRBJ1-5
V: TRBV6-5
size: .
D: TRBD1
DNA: TGTGCCAGCAGACCCGACAGGGTTCAGCCCCAGCATTTT
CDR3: CASRPDRVQPQHF

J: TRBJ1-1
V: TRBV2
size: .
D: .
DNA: TGTCCTGGTCGCGGATTGAACACTGAAGCTTTCTTT
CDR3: CPGRGLNTEAFF

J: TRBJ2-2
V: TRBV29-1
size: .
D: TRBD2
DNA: TGCAGCGTCGGGACTAGCGGTAACACCGGGGAGCTGTTTTTT
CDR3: CSVGTSGNTGELFF

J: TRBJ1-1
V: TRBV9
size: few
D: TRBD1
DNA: TGTGCCAGCAGCAAACTACAGGGGGACACTGAAGCTTTCTTT
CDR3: CASSKLQGDTEAFF

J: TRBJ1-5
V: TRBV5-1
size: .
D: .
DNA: TGCGCCAGCAGTTCCGGGTTTGATCCCAATCAGCCCCAGCATTTT
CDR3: CASSSGFDPNQPQHF

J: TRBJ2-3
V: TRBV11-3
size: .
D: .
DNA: TGTGCCAGCAGCTTTGGGCGGGGCACAGATACGCAGTATTTT
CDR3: CASSFGRGTDTQYF

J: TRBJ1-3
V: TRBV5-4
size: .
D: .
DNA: TGTGCCAGCAGCTTCGGGACACTAAACTCTGGAAACACCATATATTTT
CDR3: CASSFGTLNSGNTIYF

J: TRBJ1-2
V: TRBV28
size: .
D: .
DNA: TGTGCCAGCACCCCGGGGGGTGTCGGTCATGGCTACACCTTC
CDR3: CASTPGGVGHGYTF

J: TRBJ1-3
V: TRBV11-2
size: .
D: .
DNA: TGTGCCGGCGGGACTGCTGGAAACACCATATATTTT
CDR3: CAGGTAGNTIYF

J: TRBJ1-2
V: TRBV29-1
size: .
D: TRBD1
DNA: TGCAGCGTTCTGCCGCCCCGGACAGGGGCCGATGGCTACACCTTC
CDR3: CSVLPPRTGADGYTF

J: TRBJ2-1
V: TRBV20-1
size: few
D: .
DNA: TGCAGTGCTAGTACAGGTGGGGATTACAATGAGCAGTTCTTC
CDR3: CSASTGGDYNEQFF

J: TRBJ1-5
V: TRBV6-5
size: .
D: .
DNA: TGTGCCAGCAGTTACTCAGGTGCGGGGGTCGGGCAGCCCCAGCATTTT
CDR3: CASSYSGAGVGQPQHF

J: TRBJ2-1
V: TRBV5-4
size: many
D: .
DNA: TGTGCCAGCAGCTTGTTGAATCAACAGAATTACTACAATGAGCAGTTCTTC
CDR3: CASSLLNQQNYYNEQFF

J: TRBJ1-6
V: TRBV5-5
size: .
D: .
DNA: TGTGCCAGCAGCCCCCTGAGCGATAATTCACCCCTCCACTTT
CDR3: CASSPLSDNSPLHF

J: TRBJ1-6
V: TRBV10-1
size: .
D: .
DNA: TGCGCCAGCAGTGCGACAGGCCCAAATTCACCCCTCCACTTT
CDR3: CASSATGPNSPLHF

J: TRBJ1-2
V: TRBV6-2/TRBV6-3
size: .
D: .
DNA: TGTGCCAGCAGTTACGGAAGCCCCCGGGTGTATGGCTACACCTTC
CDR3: CASSYGSPRVYGYTF

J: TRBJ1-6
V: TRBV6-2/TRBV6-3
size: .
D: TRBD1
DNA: TGTGCCAGCAGTTTCACCCTGACAGGGGAGAGCTCCTATAATTCACCCCTCCACTTT
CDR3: CASSFTLTGESSYNSPLHF

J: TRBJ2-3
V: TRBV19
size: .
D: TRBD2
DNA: TGTGCCACGAGACTAGCGGGCACAGATACGCAGTATTTT
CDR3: CATRLAGTDTQYF

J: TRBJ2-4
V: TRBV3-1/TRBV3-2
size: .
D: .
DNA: TGTGCCAGCAGCCAACAGGGTACGGACATTCAGTACTTC
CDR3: CASSQQGTDIQYF

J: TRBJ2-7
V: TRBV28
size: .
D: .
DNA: TGTGCCACCCACGAGGCCTTACCTTCCGAGCAGTACTTC
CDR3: CATHEALPSEQYF

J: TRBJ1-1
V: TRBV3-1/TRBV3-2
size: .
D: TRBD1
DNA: TGTGCCAGCAGCCGGAGACAGGGGTGGGTTGAAGCTTTCTTT
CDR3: CASSRRQGWVEAFF

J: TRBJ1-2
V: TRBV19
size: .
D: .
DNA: TGTGCCAGCCGACTACAGGGCTTGGGCTATGGCTACACCTTC
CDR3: CASRLQGLGYGYTF

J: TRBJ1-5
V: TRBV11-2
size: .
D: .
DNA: TGTGCCAGCAGCCCCGAGGGCAATCAGCCCCAGCATTTT
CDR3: CASSPEGNQPQHF

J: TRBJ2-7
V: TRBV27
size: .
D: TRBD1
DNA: TGTGCCAGCAGGTGGACAGGGGTGTCCGAGCAGTACTTC
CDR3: CASRWTGVSEQYF

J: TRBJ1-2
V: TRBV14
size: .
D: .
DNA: TGTGCCAGCAGCCTCAGGGTGGGAATAAATGGCTACACCTTC
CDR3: CASSLRVGINGYTF

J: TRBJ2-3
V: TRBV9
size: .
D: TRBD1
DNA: TGTGCCAGCAGCGCCCTACCCGGGACAGGGGGCTGGGATACGCAGTATTTT
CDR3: CASSALPGTGGWDTQYF

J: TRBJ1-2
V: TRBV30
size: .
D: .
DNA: TGTGCCTGGAGTGTAGTTAGTTTTCGGCAGGGCCATGGCTACACCTTC
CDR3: CAWSVVSFRQGHGYTF

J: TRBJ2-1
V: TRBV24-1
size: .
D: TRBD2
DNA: TGTGCCACCAACATGTGGGGGGGAAATGAGCAGTTCTTC
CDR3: CATNMWGGNEQFF

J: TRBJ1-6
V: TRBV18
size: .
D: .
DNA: TGTGCCAGCTCACCACGGGACATATTCTCCTATAATTCACCCCTCCACTTT
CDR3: CASSPRDIFSYNSPLHF

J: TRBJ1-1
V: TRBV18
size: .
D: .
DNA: TGTGCCAGCTCACCGGCGGGGTCGCCTGAAGCTTTCTTT
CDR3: CASSPAGSPEAFF

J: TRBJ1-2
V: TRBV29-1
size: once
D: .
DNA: TGCACCTATCGGGTGACTAACTATGGCTACACCTTC
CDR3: CTYRVTNYGYTF

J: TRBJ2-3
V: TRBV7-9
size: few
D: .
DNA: TGTGCCAGCAGCTCCCAAGATACGCAGTATTTT
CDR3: CASSSQDTQYF

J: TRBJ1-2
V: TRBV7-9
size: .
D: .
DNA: TGTGCCAGCAGCTTATCCGGACAGAACTATGGCTACACCTTC
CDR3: CASSLSGQNYGYTF

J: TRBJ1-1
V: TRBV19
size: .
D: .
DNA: TGTGCCAGTAGTATCTTTCGGCCGGGCACTGAAGCTTTCTTT
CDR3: CASSIFRPGTEAFF